Shown below are 2 T cell receptor beta chains from a single sample sequenced in a study of CD4 T cells in relation to SARS-CoV-2 and coronaviruses. Their recognized antigens are unknown. Unexposed donor CD4+ T cells date from about 2011-2018, before the COVID-19 pandemic. After nine to ten days of culture, CD4+ T cells were isolated. Data came from immunoSEQ multiplex PCR; TCRdb stores just in-frame clones and leaves some out. This sample has roughly 19,000 clones, with 60% to 85% found just once. The sample was CD4+ T cells from PBMCs, cultured in vitro. The receptors were gathered from a human donor in good health.

This clone has only one observation. The chain joins TRBV6-2 or TRBV6-3 to TRBJ1-1, with D possibly being TRBD1 (5 bases). CDR3 length: 21 amino acids. Germline assignment: CDR1 MNHEY and CDR2 SVGEGT. V lost 2 bases and J lost 6, with 34 bases in between. The CDR3 protein is CASSYLAGGGLNGRGYAEAFF. CDR3 nucleotides: TGTGCCAGCAGTTACCTCGCAGGCGGAGGACTGAACGGTAGGGGTTACGCTGAAGCTTTCTTT.

This chain connects TRBV12-3 or TRBV12-4 to TRBJ1-1; unclear D gene. The CDR3 consists of 12 residues. With 6 bases removed from V and 7 bases from J, the gap between germline ends came to 12 bases. CDR3 coding DNA: TGTGCCAGCAGCCGTACCGGGATTGAAGCTTTCTTT. Its protein is CASSRTGIEAFF.